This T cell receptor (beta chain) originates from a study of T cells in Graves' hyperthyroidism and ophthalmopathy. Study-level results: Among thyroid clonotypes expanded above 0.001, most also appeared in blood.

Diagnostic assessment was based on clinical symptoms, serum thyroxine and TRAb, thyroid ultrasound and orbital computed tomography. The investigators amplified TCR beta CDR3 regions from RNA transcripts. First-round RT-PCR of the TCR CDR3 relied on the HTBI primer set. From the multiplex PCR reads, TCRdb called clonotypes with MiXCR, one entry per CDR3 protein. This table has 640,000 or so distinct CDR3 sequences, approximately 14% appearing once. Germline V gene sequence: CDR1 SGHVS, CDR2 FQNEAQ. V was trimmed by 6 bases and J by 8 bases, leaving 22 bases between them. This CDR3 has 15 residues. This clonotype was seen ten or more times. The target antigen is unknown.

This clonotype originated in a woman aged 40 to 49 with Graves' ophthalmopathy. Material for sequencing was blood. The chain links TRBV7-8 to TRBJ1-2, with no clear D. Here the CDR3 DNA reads TGTGCCAGCAGTTCTGACGTCCGGCCGCCTTTCGGCTACACCTTC. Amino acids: CASSSDVRPPFGYTF.